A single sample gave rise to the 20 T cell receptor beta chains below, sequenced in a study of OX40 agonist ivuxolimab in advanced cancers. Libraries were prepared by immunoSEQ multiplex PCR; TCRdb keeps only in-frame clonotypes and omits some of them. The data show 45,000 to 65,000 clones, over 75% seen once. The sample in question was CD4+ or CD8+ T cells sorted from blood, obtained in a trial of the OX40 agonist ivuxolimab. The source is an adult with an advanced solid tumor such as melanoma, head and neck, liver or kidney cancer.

For the CDR3, the DNA is TGTGCCAGCAGCTTGGTACCTAGTCAGACCGGGGAGCTGTTTTTT. This encodes CASSLVPSQTGELFF. V is TRBV5-6 and J is TRBJ2-2; D gene uncertain. The CDR3 has 15 residues. V gave up 0 bases and J gave up 5 bases, with 11 bases separating them. Germline V CDR1 and CDR2: SGHDT, YYEEEE.

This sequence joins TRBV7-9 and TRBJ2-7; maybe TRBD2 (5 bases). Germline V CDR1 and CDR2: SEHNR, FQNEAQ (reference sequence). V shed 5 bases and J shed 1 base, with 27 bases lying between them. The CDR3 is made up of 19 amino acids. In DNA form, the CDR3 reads TGTGCCAGCAGCAGTAAAGGAGGATCCGGGCCATTTCTATCCTACGAGCAGTACTTC. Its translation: CASSSKGGSGPFLSYEQYF.

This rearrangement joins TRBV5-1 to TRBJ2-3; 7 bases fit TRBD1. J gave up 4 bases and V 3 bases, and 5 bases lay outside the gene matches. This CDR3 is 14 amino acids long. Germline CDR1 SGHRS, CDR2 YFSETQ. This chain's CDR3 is CASSYVQGSDTQYF. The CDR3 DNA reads TGCGCCAGCAGCTATGTACAGGGGTCAGATACGCAGTATTTT.

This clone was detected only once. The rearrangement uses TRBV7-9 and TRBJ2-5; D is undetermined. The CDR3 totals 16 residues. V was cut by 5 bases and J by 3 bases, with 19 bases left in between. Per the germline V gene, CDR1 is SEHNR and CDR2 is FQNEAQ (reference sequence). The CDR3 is CASSPSSPSREETQYF. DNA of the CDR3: TGTGCCAGCAGCCCCAGTAGTCCATCTAGAGAAGAGACCCAGTACTTC.

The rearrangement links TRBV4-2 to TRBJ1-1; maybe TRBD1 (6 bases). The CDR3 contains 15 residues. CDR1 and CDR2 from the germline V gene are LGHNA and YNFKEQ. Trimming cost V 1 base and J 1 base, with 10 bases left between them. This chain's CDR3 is CASSQGTVQNTEAFF. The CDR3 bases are TGTGCCAGCAGCCAAGGGACAGTCCAGAACACTGAAGCTTTCTTT.

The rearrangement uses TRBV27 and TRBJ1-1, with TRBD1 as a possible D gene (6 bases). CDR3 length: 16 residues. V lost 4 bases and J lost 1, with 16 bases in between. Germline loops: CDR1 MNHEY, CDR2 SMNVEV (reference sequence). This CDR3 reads CASSWDFGQRNTEAFF. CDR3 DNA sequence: TGTGCCAGCAGTTGGGACTTCGGACAGAGGAACACTGAAGCTTTCTTT.

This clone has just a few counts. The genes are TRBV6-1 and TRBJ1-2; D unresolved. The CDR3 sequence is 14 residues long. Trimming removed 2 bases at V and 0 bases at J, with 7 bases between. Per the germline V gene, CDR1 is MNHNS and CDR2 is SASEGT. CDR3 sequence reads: CASSETSANYGYTF. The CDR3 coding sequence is TGTGCCAGCAGTGAAACGTCAGCTAACTATGGCTACACCTTC.

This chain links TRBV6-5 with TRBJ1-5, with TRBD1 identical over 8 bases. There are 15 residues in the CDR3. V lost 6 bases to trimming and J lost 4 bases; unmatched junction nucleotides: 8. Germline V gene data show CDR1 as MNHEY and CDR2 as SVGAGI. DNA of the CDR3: TGTGCCAGCAGGGCAGACAGGGGAGGGAATCAGCCCCAGCATTTT. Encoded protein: CASRADRGGNQPQHF.

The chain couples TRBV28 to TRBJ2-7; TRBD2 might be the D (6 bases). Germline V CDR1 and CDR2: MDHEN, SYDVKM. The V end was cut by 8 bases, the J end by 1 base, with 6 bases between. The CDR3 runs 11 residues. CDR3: CASGTSYEQYF. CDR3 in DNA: TGTGCCAGCGGGACTTCCTACGAGCAGTACTTC.

CDR3 nucleotide sequence: TGCAGCGTTGGTATGACGGTGCAAGAGACCCAGTACTTC. This gives the protein CSVGMTVQETQYF. This rearrangement joins TRBV29-1 to TRBJ2-5, with D unclear. This CDR3 has 13 amino acids. V lost 4 bases and J lost 2, with 11 bases in between. Germline lookup yields CDR1 SQVTM and CDR2 ANQGSEA.

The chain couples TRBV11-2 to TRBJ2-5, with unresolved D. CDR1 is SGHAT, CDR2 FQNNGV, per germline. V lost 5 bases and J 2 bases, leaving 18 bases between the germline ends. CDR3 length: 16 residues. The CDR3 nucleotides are TGTGCCAGCAGCCCCTGGCCTATCTGGGAACAAGAGACCCAGTACTTC. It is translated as CASSPWPIWEQETQYF.

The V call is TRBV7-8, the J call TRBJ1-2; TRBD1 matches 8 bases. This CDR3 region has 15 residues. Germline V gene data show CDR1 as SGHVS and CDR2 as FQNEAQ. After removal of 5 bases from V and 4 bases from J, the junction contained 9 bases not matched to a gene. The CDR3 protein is CASSPDRGVGYGYTF. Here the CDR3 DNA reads TGTGCCAGCAGCCCCGACAGGGGCGTCGGCTATGGCTACACCTTC. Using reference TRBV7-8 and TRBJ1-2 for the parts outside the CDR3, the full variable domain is GAGVSQSPRYKVAKRGQDVALRCDPISGHVSLFWYQQALGQGPEFLTYFQNEAQLDKSGLPSDRFFAERPEGSVSTLKIQRTQQEDSAVYLCASSPDRGVGYGYTFGSGTRLTVV.

The CDR3 DNA reads TGTGCCAGCAGTGAAGCGAGGGCAGGGGGCTCCTACGAGCAGTACTTC. As protein: CASSEARAGGSYEQYF. V and J are TRBV6-1 and TRBJ2-7; 7 bases line up with TRBD1. CDR1 is MNHNS and CDR2 is SASEGT in the germline V gene. V trimming: 0 bases; J trimming: 0 bases; junction bases outside the gene matches: 5. This CDR3 is built from 16 residues.

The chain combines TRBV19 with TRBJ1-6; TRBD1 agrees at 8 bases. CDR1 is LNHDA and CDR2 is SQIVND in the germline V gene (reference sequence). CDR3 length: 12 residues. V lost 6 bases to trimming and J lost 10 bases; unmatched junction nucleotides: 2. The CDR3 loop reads CASRTGVSPLHF. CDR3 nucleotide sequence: TGTGCCAGTAGGACAGGGGTCTCACCCCTCCACTTT.

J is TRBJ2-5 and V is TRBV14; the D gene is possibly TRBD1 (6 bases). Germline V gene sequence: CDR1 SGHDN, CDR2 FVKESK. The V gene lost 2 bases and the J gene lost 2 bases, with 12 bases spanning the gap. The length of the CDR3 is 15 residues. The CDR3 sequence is CASSQQGIVQETQYF. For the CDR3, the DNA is TGTGCCAGCAGCCAACAGGGGATTGTACAAGAGACCCAGTACTTC.

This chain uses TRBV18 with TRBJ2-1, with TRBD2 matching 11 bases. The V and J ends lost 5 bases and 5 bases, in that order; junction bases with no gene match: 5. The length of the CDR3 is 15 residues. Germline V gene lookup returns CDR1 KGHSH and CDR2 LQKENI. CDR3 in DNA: TGTGCCAGCTCATTAAAGACTAGCGGGGACAATGAGCAGTTCTTC. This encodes CASSLKTSGDNEQFF.

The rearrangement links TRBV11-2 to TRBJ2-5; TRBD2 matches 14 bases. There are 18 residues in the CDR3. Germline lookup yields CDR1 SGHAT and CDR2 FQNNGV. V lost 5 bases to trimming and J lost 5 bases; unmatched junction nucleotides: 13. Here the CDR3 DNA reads TGTGCCAGCAGCACCATTAGGAGACTAGCGGGGGGGCTGGAGACCCAGTACTTC. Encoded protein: CASSTIRRLAGGLETQYF.

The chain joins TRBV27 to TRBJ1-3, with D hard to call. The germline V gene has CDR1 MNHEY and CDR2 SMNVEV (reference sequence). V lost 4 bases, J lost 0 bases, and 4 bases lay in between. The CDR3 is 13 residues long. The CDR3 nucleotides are TGTGCCAGCAGTTCAAGCTCTGGAAACACCATATATTTT. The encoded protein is CASSSSSGNTIYF.

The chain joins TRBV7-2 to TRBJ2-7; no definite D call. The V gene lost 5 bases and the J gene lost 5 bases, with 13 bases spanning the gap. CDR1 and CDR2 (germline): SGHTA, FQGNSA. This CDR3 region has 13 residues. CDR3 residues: CASSPGVWDEQYF. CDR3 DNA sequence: TGTGCCAGCAGCCCCGGAGTATGGGACGAGCAGTACTTC.

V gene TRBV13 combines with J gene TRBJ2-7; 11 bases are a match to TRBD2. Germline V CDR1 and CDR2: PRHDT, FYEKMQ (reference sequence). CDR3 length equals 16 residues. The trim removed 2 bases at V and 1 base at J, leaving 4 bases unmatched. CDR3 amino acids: CASSLTLAGGSYEQYF. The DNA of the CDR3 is TGTGCCAGCAGCTTAACCCTAGCGGGGGGATCCTACGAGCAGTACTTC.